This T cell receptor beta chain came from a study of blood T cell repertoires in COVID-19. As for the study in general: The United States, Italy and Spain provided the acute and convalescent COVID-19 samples. T cells, B-cell-depleted T cells, or PBMCs supplied cDNA or gDNA.

Study processing details: Nucleated cell counts were estimated from reference gene primer amplification. Generated by immunoSEQ multiplex PCR, the TCRdb table keeps only in-frame clones and is missing some. Clonal size and the V and J genes are those of that table, whereas D and trimming came from the DNA. The profile shows some 35,000 clones, roughly nine tenths of them singletons. The V segment lost 0 bases and the J segment 5 bases; nucleotides outside the gene matches: 4. The length of the CDR3 is 16 residues. Germline CDR1 and CDR2: SGHNT and YYREEE (reference sequence). J is TRBJ2-5 and V is TRBV5-4; 13 bases map to TRBD2. The sequence was obtained from a man aged 70 or older with acute or convalescent COVID-19. Sequencing input: peripheral blood. The CDR3 coding sequence is TGTGCCAGCAGCTTGGGGACTAGCGGGAGTGGTGAGACCCAGTACTTC. Translated, it gives CASSLGTSGSGETQYF. Full variable domain (outside the CDR3, taken from reference TRBV5-4 and TRBJ2-5): ETGVTQSPTHLIKTRGQQVTLRCSSQSGHNTVSWYQQALGQGPQFIFQYYREEENGRGNFPPRFSGLQFPNYSSELNVNALELDDSALYLCASSLGTSGSGETQYFGPGTRLLVL.